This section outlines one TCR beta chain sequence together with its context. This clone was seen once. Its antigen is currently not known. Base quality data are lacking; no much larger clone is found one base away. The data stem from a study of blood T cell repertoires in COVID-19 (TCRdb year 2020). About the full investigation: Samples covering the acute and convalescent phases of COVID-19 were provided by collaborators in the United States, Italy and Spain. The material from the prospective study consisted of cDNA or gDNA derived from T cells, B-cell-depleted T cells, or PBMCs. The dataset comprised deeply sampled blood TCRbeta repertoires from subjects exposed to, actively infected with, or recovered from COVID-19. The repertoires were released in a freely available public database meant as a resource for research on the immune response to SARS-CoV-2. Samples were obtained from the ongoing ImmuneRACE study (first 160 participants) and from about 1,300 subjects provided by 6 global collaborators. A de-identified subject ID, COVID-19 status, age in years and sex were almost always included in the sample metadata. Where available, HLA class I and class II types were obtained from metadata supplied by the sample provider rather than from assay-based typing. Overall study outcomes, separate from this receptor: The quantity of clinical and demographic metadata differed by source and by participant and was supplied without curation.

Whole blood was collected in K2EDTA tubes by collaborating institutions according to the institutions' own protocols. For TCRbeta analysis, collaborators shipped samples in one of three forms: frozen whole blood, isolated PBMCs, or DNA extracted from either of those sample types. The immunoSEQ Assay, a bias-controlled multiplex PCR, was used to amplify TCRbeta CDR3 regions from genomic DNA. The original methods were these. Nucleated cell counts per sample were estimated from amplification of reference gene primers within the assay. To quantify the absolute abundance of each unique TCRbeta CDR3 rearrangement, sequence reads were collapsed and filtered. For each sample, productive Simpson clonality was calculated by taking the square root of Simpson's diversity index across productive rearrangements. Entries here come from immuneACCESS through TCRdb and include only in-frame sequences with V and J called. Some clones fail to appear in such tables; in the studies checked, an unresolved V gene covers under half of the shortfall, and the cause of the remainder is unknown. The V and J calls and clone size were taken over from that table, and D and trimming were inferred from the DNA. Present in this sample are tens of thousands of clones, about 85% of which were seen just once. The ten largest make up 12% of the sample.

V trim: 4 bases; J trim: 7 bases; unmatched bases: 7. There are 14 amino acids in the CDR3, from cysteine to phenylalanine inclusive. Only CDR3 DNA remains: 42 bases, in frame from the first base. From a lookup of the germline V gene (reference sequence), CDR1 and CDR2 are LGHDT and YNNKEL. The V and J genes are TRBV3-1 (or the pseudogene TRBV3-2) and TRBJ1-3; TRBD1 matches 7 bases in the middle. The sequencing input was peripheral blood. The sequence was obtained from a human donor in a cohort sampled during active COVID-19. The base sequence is TGTGCCAGCAGCCTGGAAGGGGGCTGGAACACCATATATTTT. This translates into CASSLEGGWNTIYF.